The 9 T cell receptor beta chains reported below all come from one sample, sequenced in a study of shared clonotypes between healthy human individuals. The table came from immunoSEQ multiplex PCR; TCRdb's copy has only in-frame clones and leaves some out. The sample lists hundreds of thousands of clones; roughly 95% were seen once. The sequencing sample was made of naive CD4+ T cells sorted from blood. Subset given: CD45RA+ positively selected. The receptor source for this set is a woman in her 30s in good health.

This clone was seen a single time. The rearrangement joins TRBV13 to TRBJ2-1; TRBD2 aligns across 7 bases. Germline loops: CDR1 PRHDT, CDR2 FYEKMQ (reference sequence). This CDR3 contains 15 residues. V was clipped by 5 bases and J by 5 bases; unmatched bases: 9. The CDR3 spells CASSRIAGANNEQFF. In nucleotides, the CDR3 is TGTGCCAGCAGCCGGATAGCGGGCGCCAACAATGAGCAGTTCTTC.

This clone was seen just once. V and J are TRBV28 and TRBJ1-2; TRBD1 matches 8 bases. The junction had 11 bases not matched to a gene; V was cut back by 9 bases and J by 5 bases. Germline CDR1 and CDR2: MDHEN and SYDVKM. CDR3 length: 14 residues. Here the CDR3 reads CASTNRGMGYGYTF. The CDR3 nucleotides are TGTGCCAGTACCAACAGGGGGATGGGATATGGCTACACCTTC.

The J gene is TRBJ2-1, the V gene TRBV18; TRBD2 aligns across 8 bases. The V gene end was trimmed by 3 bases and the J gene end by 7 bases; junction bases not matched to a gene: 14. Germline lookup yields CDR1 KGHSH and CDR2 LQKENI. This CDR3 is built from 17 residues. The CDR3 DNA reads as TGTGCCAGCTCACCGGGGCTCAGAGCGGGAGAGGGGAATGAGCAGTTCTTC. It is translated as CASSPGLRAGEGNEQFF.

The chain is built from TRBV4-1 and TRBJ2-7; a weak D match, TRBD2 (6 bases). Between the trimmed V and J ends, which lost 0 bases and 1 base, there was a span of 13 bases. The V gene's germline CDR1 is MGHRA and CDR2 YSYEKL. The CDR3 runs 16 residues. The CDR3 nucleotides are TGCGCCAGCAGCCAAGATGTCCTAGCGAGATCCTACGAGCAGTACTTC. Translated, it gives CASSQDVLARSYEQYF.

Concerning this clone itself: Other DNA sequences from this sample encode an identical CDR3 as well. This rearrangement joins TRBV5-4 to TRBJ2-7, with 10 bases aligning to TRBD2. The CDR3 is 14 amino acids. With 3 bases clipped from V and 3 bases from J, the junction kept 3 bases outside the gene matches. From germline, CDR1 is SGHNT and CDR2 YYREEE (reference sequence). The CDR3 DNA follows: TGTGCCAGCAGCTCCCCTAGCGGGAGCTACGAGCAGTACTTC. As protein: CASSSPSGSYEQYF.

This chain uses TRBV2 with TRBJ2-3; D unresolved. Trimming took off 2 bases at V and 1 base at J, with 7 bases between the two ends. CDR3 length: 14 amino acids. Per the germline V gene, CDR1 is SNHLY and CDR2 is FYNNEI. DNA for the CDR3: TGTGCCAGCAGTGAAACTCCCCGCACAGATACGCAGTATTTT. Translation: CASSETPRTDTQYF. The full variable domain, completed using reference TRBV2 and TRBJ2-3, is EPEVTQTPSHQVTQMGQEVILRCVPISNHLYFYWYRQILGQKVEFLVSFYNNEISEKSEIFDDQFSVERPDGSNFTLKIRSTKLEDSAMYFCASSETPRTDTQYFGPGTRLTVL.

This clone turned up a few times. The chain combines TRBV19 with TRBJ1-5, with TRBD1 as a possible D gene (5 bases). This CDR3 is 13 amino acids long. V was trimmed by 4 bases and J by 3 bases, leaving 7 bases between them. The germline CDR1 and CDR2 sequences are LNHDA and SQIVND (reference sequence). CDR3 sequence reads: CASSRQNNQPQHF. As DNA, the CDR3 is TGTGCCAGTAGTAGACAGAACAATCAGCCCCAGCATTTT.

The chain recombines TRBV28 with TRBJ1-5, with D possibly TRBD1 on 6 matching bases. This CDR3 spans 14 amino acids. Trimming took 5 bases from V and 4 from J, leaving 12 bases between them. Germline loops: CDR1 MDHEN, CDR2 SYDVKM. CDR3 in amino acids: CASSPLDRNQPQHF. CDR3 coding DNA: TGTGCCAGCAGTCCATTGGACAGAAATCAGCCCCAGCATTTT.

The chain uses TRBV9 and TRBJ2-5; D possibly matches TRBD1 or TRBD2 (5 bases each). Judging by the DNA end, TRBJ2-7 fits better; the J call may be wrong. In germline, CDR1 is SGDLS, CDR2 YYNGEE. The CDR3 consists of 16 residues. The CDR3, as DNA: TGTGCCAGCAGCCCGAGGGGACCGCGGTTCACCTACGAGCAGTACTTC. Its translation is CASSPRGPRFTYEQYF.